The text below deals with one TCR beta chain. Its specificity is not known. Use of 60 Vbeta and 13 Jbeta primers characterized the PCR. The data were produced by immunoSEQ multiplex PCR, yet TCRdb's version contains in-frame clones alone and is incomplete. This table holds some 130,000 clones, approximately 77% found once. The CDR3 loop spans 13 amino acids. Deletions cut 1 base from V and 4 bases from J, with 8 bases between. Germline CDR1 is SGHKS and CDR2 is YYEKEE (reference sequence). This entry belongs to a study of cytomegalovirus exposure and HLA in healthy donors. Overall study findings and caveats: Donors were assumed by presence/absence analyses to have roughly uniform sequencing depth.

Material for sequencing was PBMCs. This sequence was found in a woman in her sixties or seventies in good health and CMV-seronegative. The chain carries TRBV5-5 and TRBJ1-1; no reliable D call. The CDR3 DNA reads TGTGCCAGCAGCTTGACAGAAGCCACTGAAGCTTTCTTT. It encodes CASSLTEATEAFF.